These 11 T cell receptor beta chains originate from one sample sequenced in a study of OX40 agonist ivuxolimab in advanced cancers. The protocol was immunoSEQ multiplex PCR, while the TCRdb copy is restricted to in-frame clones and leaves out a portion. The profile shows approximately 61,000 clones, around 93% of them singletons. Sequenced material: CD4+ or CD8+ T cells sorted from blood, taken in a trial of the OX40 agonist ivuxolimab. The origin of the receptors is an adult with an advanced solid tumor such as melanoma, head and neck, liver or kidney cancer.

This sequence joins TRBV19 and TRBJ2-3, with D possibly being TRBD1 (5 bases). The V gene lost 5 bases and the J gene lost 3 bases, with 9 bases spanning the gap. The CDR3 extends over 13 amino acids. Germline assignment: CDR1 LNHDA and CDR2 SQIVND (reference sequence). CDR3 coding DNA: TGTGCCAGTAGTCCGCCAGGGACAGATACGCAGTATTTT. Its translation is CASSPPGTDTQYF.

The chain has TRBV2 and TRBJ1-2; TRBD1 matches 12 bases. The germline V gene has CDR1 SNHLY and CDR2 FYNNEI. CDR3 length: 14 amino acids. V trimming: 8 bases; J trimming: 4 bases; junction bases outside the gene matches: 5. The CDR3 DNA follows: TGTGCCAGCGGCTGGGGACAGGGGGCCTATGGCTACACCTTC. It codes for CASGWGQGAYGYTF. Full variable domain (missing parts from reference TRBV2 and TRBJ1-2): EPEVTQTPSHQVTQMGQEVILRCVPISNHLYFYWYRQILGQKVEFLVSFYNNEISEKSEIFDDQFSVERPDGSNFTLKIRSTKLEDSAMYFCASGWGQGAYGYTFGSGTRLTVV.

The chain couples TRBV28 to TRBJ1-4; D gene unclear. The V end was cut by 3 bases, the J end by 1 base, with 9 bases between. This CDR3 comprises 15 residues. In germline, CDR1 is MDHEN, CDR2 SYDVKM. Here the CDR3 reads CASSFPTETNEKLFF. CDR3 DNA: TGTGCCAGCAGTTTTCCGACGGAAACTAATGAAAAACTGTTTTTT. Combining the CDR3 with reference TRBV28 and TRBJ1-4 gives the whole variable domain DVKVTQSSRYLVKRTGEKVFLECVQDMDHENMFWYRQDPGLGLRLIYFSYDVKMKEKGDIPEGYSVSREKKERFSLILESASTNQTSMYLCASSFPTETNEKLFFGSGTQLSVL.

V gene TRBV30 combines with J gene TRBJ1-5; D ambiguous. The CDR3 loop spans 12 amino acids. The germline V gene has CDR1 GTSNPN and CDR2 SVGIG (reference sequence). As DNA, the CDR3 is TGTGCTGCAATGGCATATGGTCAGCCCCAGCATTTT. Protein product: CAAMAYGQPQHF.

CDR3 DNA: TGTGCCACCCGACAGGCGTATGAGCAGTTCTTC. Protein sequence: CATRQAYEQFF. V gene TRBV6-5 combines with J gene TRBJ2-1; a weak D match, TRBD1 (6 bases). The V and J ends lost 10 bases and 8 bases respectively, with 12 bases between them. The CDR3 has 11 residues. The germline V gene encodes CDR1 MNHEY and CDR2 SVGAGI.

This chain connects TRBV4-2 to TRBJ2-2, with D possibly being TRBD2 (6 bases). The CDR3 is 16 amino acids. The germline V and J ends were trimmed by 0 bases and 4 bases, with 12 bases remaining between them. Germline V gene lookup returns CDR1 LGHNA and CDR2 YNFKEQ. The CDR3 bases are TGTGCCAGCAGCCAAGAAAAGGGAGGAAGCACCGGGGAGCTGTTTTTT. Protein product: CASSQEKGGSTGELFF.

V gene TRBV27 combines with J gene TRBJ1-1; D not certain. The V end lost 0 bases, the J end lost 5 bases, and 13 bases lay between the germline ends. Looked up from germline, CDR1 is MNHEY and CDR2 is SMNVEV (reference sequence). CDR3 length: 15 residues. CDR3 in DNA: TGTGCCAGCAGTTTATCGGATGTAGGCGTAACTGAAGCTTTCTTT. Translation: CASSLSDVGVTEAFF.

This clone has a single count. The genes are TRBV18 and TRBJ1-3; D is uncertain. V lost 5 bases and J lost 4, with 12 bases in between. CDR1 is KGHSH and CDR2 is LQKENI in the germline V gene. CDR3 length equals 14 residues. For the CDR3, the DNA is TGTGCCAGCTCAGGTCGGACGGACGGAAACACCATATATTTT. This codes for CASSGRTDGNTIYF.

The V call is TRBV30, the J call TRBJ2-2; TRBD2 might be the D (6 bases). V lost 2 bases and J 3 bases, leaving 10 bases between the germline ends. Germline-derived CDR1 and CDR2 are GTSNPN and SVGIG (reference sequence). The CDR3 is 14 residues long. CDR3 loop: CAWSRTSHTGELFF. The CDR3 DNA reads as TGTGCCTGGAGTAGAACTAGCCACACCGGGGAGCTGTTTTTT. Full variable domain (outside the CDR3, taken from reference TRBV30 and TRBJ2-2): SQTIHQWPATLVQPVGSPLSLECTVEGTSNPNLYWYRQAAGRGLQLLFYSVGIGQISSEVPQNLSASRPQDRQFILSSKKLLLSDSGFYLCAWSRTSHTGELFFGEGSRLTVL.

The chain carries TRBV9 and TRBJ1-6, with D hard to call. Germline-derived CDR1 and CDR2 are SGDLS and YYNGEE. Trimming stripped 0 bases from V and 5 bases from J, with 9 bases between. The CDR3 totals 15 residues. The CDR3 spells CASSVGRIDNSPLHF. The CDR3 bases are TGTGCCAGCAGCGTAGGCAGAATCGATAATTCACCCCTCCACTTT.

J is TRBJ2-3 and V is TRBV6-1; no reliable D call. The CDR3 extends over 15 amino acids. Per the germline V gene, CDR1 is MNHNS and CDR2 is SASEGT. Trimming pared 10 bases from V and 2 bases from J, leaving 19 bases between. This CDR3 reads CATTLTGRPTDTQYF. CDR3 nucleotide sequence: TGTGCCACCACCCTGACCGGACGCCCCACAGATACGCAGTATTTT.